Below, 14 T cell receptor beta chains from the same sample are listed, as sequenced in a study of control samples from healthy donors and cancer patients. Repertoires were generated with immunoSEQ multiplex PCR, while TCRdb's copy carries only in-frame clones and drops some. This sample has some 130,000 clones; approximately 94% occur once, and the top ten carry 1.5% to 2%. Sequenced input: PBMCs. The source of these receptors is a man aged 50-60 years with head and neck cancer.

The genes are TRBV7-6 and TRBJ2-7; 12 bases are shared with TRBD2. Germline V CDR1 and CDR2: SGHVS, FNYEAQ. The length of the CDR3 is 15 residues. The V gene end was trimmed by 5 bases and the J gene end by 1 base; junction bases not matched to a gene: 3. The chain's CDR3 is CASSDTSGGSYEQYF. CDR3 in DNA: TGTGCCAGCAGCGATACTAGCGGGGGGTCCTACGAGCAGTACTTC.

The genes are TRBV3-1 (or the pseudogene TRBV3-2) and TRBJ2-2; 8 bases agree with TRBD1. Losses at the gene ends were 5 bases for V and 1 base for J; bases not matched to a gene: 6. Per the germline V gene, CDR1 is LGHDT and CDR2 is YNNKEL (reference sequence). The CDR3 extends over 16 amino acids. CDR3 nucleotide sequence: TGTGCCAGCAGCGCATGGACAGGGCTGAACACCGGGGAGCTGTTTTTT. As protein: CASSAWTGLNTGELFF.

The chain uses TRBV7-9 and TRBJ2-4; D remains unclear. The CDR3 sequence is 15 residues long. V shed 4 bases and J shed 0 bases, with 10 bases lying between them. Germline V CDR1 and CDR2: SEHNR, FQNEAQ (reference sequence). The CDR3 coding sequence is TGTGCCAGCAGCTCACATGGAGAAGCCAAAAACATTCAGTACTTC. Encoded protein: CASSSHGEAKNIQYF. The whole variable domain, filled in from reference TRBV7-9 and TRBJ2-4, reads DTGVSQNPRHKITKRGQNVTFRCDPISEHNRLYWYRQTLGQGPEFLTYFQNEAQLEKSRLLSDRFSAERPKGSFSTLEIQRTEQGDSAMYLCASSSHGEAKNIQYFGAGTRLSVL.

The chain couples TRBV4-1 to TRBJ1-2; D gene ambiguous. The length of the CDR3 is 15 residues. The germline gives CDR1 MGHRA, CDR2 YSYEKL. The V and J ends lost 3 bases and 4 bases respectively, with 15 bases between them. The CDR3 protein is CASSQYLSVFYGYTF. The CDR3 nucleotides read TGCGCCAGCAGCCAGTACCTGTCAGTCTTCTATGGCTACACCTTC.

The CDR3 loop is CASSSAGTLRYGYTF. CDR3 sequence (DNA): TGTGCCAGCAGTTCGGCAGGGACTTTGCGCTATGGCTACACCTTC. This rearrangement joins TRBV28 to TRBJ1-2; D is possibly TRBD1 (5 bases). Trimming removed 4 bases from V and 4 bases from J, with 16 bases in between. Germline assignment: CDR1 MDHEN and CDR2 SYDVKM. The CDR3 loop spans 15 amino acids.

The chain recombines TRBV27 with TRBJ1-5, with a tentative D call TRBD1 (5 bases). Germline V gives CDR1 MNHEY, CDR2 SMNVEV (reference sequence). The V and J ends lost 0 bases and 1 base respectively, with 7 bases between them. The CDR3 runs 15 residues. CDR3 nucleotide sequence: TGTGCCAGCAGTTTATCCAGGGAAAGCAATCAGCCCCAGCATTTT. Its translation: CASSLSRESNQPQHF.

The chain couples TRBV28 to TRBJ1-2, with 8 bases lining up with TRBD1. Germline V gives CDR1 MDHEN, CDR2 SYDVKM. The CDR3 is made up of 15 amino acids. V was pared by 3 bases and J by 3 bases, with 6 bases of the junction left unmatched. CDR3 bases: TGTGCCAGCAGTTTTCCCTCACAGGGGGACTATGGCTACACCTTC. Its protein is CASSFPSQGDYGYTF.

The chain links TRBV12-3 or TRBV12-4 to TRBJ2-5, with TRBD2 identical over 7 bases. This CDR3 contains 12 residues. V shed 5 bases, J shed 5 bases, and the junction held 2 bases outside the gene matches. CDR3 nucleotide sequence: TGTGCCAGCAGTCATAGCGGGGAGACCCAGTACTTC. It translates to CASSHSGETQYF.

The chain has TRBV18 and TRBJ1-6; a possible D gene is TRBD1 (5 bases). Germline-derived CDR1 and CDR2 are KGHSH and LQKENI. The CDR3 covers 15 residues. V was shortened by 6 bases and J by 7 bases, with 16 bases between the two germline ends. CDR3 bases: TGTGCCAGCTCTCGACGAACAGGCGGAAATTCACCCCTCCACTTT. This codes for CASSRRTGGNSPLHF.

This chain uses TRBV3-1 (or the pseudogene TRBV3-2) with TRBJ2-7, with D hard to call. The germline gives CDR1 LGHDT, CDR2 YNNKEL (reference sequence). The CDR3 is 17 residues long. With 1 base removed from V and 0 bases from J, the gap between germline ends came to 16 bases. The CDR3: CASSQGISSVNSYEQYF. CDR3 coding DNA: TGTGCCAGCAGCCAAGGGATATCTTCAGTCAACTCCTACGAGCAGTACTTC.

The chain employs TRBV9 and TRBJ1-3, with a weak D call TRBD1 (5 bases). Germline assignment: CDR1 SGDLS and CDR2 YYNGEE. Deletions cut 3 bases from V and 0 bases from J, with 28 bases between. The CDR3 covers 21 residues. This chain's CDR3 is CASSASGGVYRALASGNTIYF. In nucleotides, the CDR3 is TGTGCCAGCAGCGCCAGCGGGGGGGTATACCGGGCCCTGGCCTCTGGAAACACCATATATTTT.

The chain is built from TRBV9 and TRBJ2-5; no reliable D call. CDR1 SGDLS and CDR2 YYNGEE come from the germline V gene. CDR3 size: 14 residues. V shed 3 bases and J shed 5 bases, with 14 bases lying between them. CDR3 coding DNA: TGTGCCAGCAGCGCGACGGTTGGCGCGGAGACCCAGTACTTC. Its translation is CASSATVGAETQYF.

A single count supports this clone. The chain combines TRBV19 with TRBJ1-5; D gene ambiguous. The germline gives CDR1 LNHDA, CDR2 SQIVND (reference sequence). The CDR3 totals 12 residues. The V gene lost 10 bases and the J gene lost 4 bases, with 11 bases spanning the gap. The CDR3: CATRTGNQPQHF. The CDR3, as DNA: TGTGCCACTAGGACGGGAAATCAGCCCCAGCATTTT.

This clone was seen just once. The CDR3 nucleotides are TGTGCCAGCAGCCCACAGGGGAGCTCCTACAATGAGCAGTTCTTC. It translates to CASSPQGSSYNEQFF. This chain links TRBV2 with TRBJ2-1, with 7 bases fitting TRBD1. V shed 6 bases, J shed 0 bases, and the junction held 5 bases outside the gene matches. Germline V gene sequence: CDR1 SNHLY, CDR2 FYNNEI. This CDR3 region has 15 residues.